The T cell receptor (beta chain) described here comes from a study of blood T cell repertoires in COVID-19. Overall study context: Both acute and convalescent COVID-19 samples were obtained from the United States, Italy and Spain. In each case, the material was cDNA or gDNA derived from T cells, B-cell-depleted T cells, or PBMCs.

Original data processing: Nucleated cell number was recorded as an estimate derived from reference gene primer amplification. Produced via immunoSEQ multiplex PCR; TCRdb's table is partial and in-frame only. V and J calls and clone size are copied from that table; D and trimming were computed from the DNA. The table lists 200,000 to 250,000 clones, roughly 85% of them singletons. Source material: peripheral blood. The clonotype was recovered from a woman between 65 and 79 years old with active or convalescent COVID-19.

CDR3 DNA sequence: TGTGCCACCTCCCCTTCCAGCTCCTACAATGAGCAGTTCTTC. Translation gives CATSPSSSYNEQFF. This chain connects TRBV24-1 to TRBJ2-1, with D hard to call. Trimming stripped 9 bases from V and 0 bases from J, with 11 bases between. This CDR3 contains 14 residues. CDR1 is KGHDR and CDR2 is SFDVKD in the germline V gene.